These T cell receptor beta chains were read from a single sample in a study of shared clonotypes between healthy human individuals. Here immunoSEQ multiplex PCR was the method, and the copy in TCRdb shows in-frame clones only, minus some. Of about 1.5 million clones detected, 95% to 99% appear once; the ten largest clones hold around 0.45%. The sample was naive CD4+ T cells sorted from blood. These receptors all come from a man younger than 45 in good health. The conserved cysteine and the conserved F or W are not part of the CDR3 here. A D gene is named only where the DNA matches it firmly. A clone size is listed for some rows: how often the clone was seen (once, few, many), or a class if it is expanded.

>.|.|TRBV29-1
SVVLALSYEQY
>once|.|TRBV14
ASTNQPQH
>.|TRBD1|TRBV6-5
ASRRQGLSYEQY
>.|TRBD2|TRBV14
ASSQGLAAYNEQF
>.|TRBD1|TRBV7-9
ASSLRDRGFNEQF
>.|.|TRBV7-8
ASSLGTANTEAF
>.|.|TRBV5-4
ASSWTSGDTQY
>.|.|TRBV19
ASSTGYEQY
>.|.|TRBV2
ASTVGSKGMLYEQY
>.|TRBD1|TRBV28
ASSLQRTGTYEQY
>.|.|TRBV7-6
ASSTGTDPRRNTIY
>.|TRBD2|TRBV29-1
SVESSGSRAGELF
>.|.|TRBV7-6
ASSLAGPGGTPYEQY
>.|.|TRBV4-3
ASSQDNWLGGYT
>.|TRBD2|TRBV6-1
ASQPGTRHYNEQF
>.|.|TRBV28
ASSRLTTNEKLF
>.|TRBD1|TRBV29-1
SVSVGTGGNQPQH
>once|TRBD2|TRBV7-9
ASSLGPIGRAYEQY
>.|.|TRBV6-1
ASSEEYRNTEAF
>.|.|TRBV13
ASSLRWGHEQF
>.|TRBD2|TRBV29-1
SVAKGLAGEQY
>.|TRBD2|TRBV19
ASSILKGSGAYEQY
>.|TRBD2|TRBV7-2
ASSLGVSGGRRNEQF
>.|TRBD1|TRBV5-5
ASSLEGQAAGEQY
>.|.|TRBV9
ASSVDPRYEQY
>.|.|TRBV21-1
ASPKEEPNTDTQY
>.|.|TRBV10-3
AISERSSGANVLT
>.|.|TRBV9
ASSVAPGVHEQF
>.|TRBD1|TRBV5-4
ASRPGQGHEQY
>.|TRBD2|TRBV7-3
ASSPPLAGVTDTQY
>.|TRBD2|TRBV6-1
ASLRLAGSYEQY
>.|TRBD1|TRBV10-3
AISSPTGTVYGYT
>.|.|TRBV5-6
ASSRGRDYEQY
>.|.|TRBV21-1
ASSKAPSALEEQY
>.|.|TRBV1
TSSQAGTAVYEQY
>.|.|TRBV15
ATSRQGRPDTQY
>.|.|TRBV2
ASSTAGRVGNEQY
>.|TRBD2|TRBV18
ASSPLAGFTDTQY
>.|.|TRBV13
ASSRTSYGYT
>.|.|TRBV7-2
ASSSGPAYNEQF
>.|.|TRBV7-9
ASSLKPGRFEKLF
>.|.|TRBV29-1
SVEGAEGGPAETQY
>.|.|TRBV5-1
ASSWTAEAGELF
>.|TRBD2|TRBV18
ASSPPRSSGSWYEQF
>.|TRBD1|TRBV18
ASSPSAGGNSYEQY
>.|.|TRBV5-1
ASSVLEENTEAF
>.|TRBD2|TRBV18
ASSPLSGRVNEQF
>.|.|TRBV13
ASSFLGIRGAGELF
>.|.|TRBV28
AIGTTLHEQF
>.|.|TRBV18
ASSPFSSRLTHNEQF
>.|.|TRBV28
ASSPIPQVQNTEAF
>.|TRBD1|TRBV5-1
ASSLGQGAAGELF
>.|TRBD2|TRBV20-1
SAHYRTSGS